These 30 T cell receptor beta chains share one sample of origin, sequenced in a study of identical twins. TCRdb independently ran MiXCR on the 5' RACE reads; one entry per CDR3 protein. This table has hundreds of thousands of distinct CDR3 sequences, approximately 9% appearing once. Sequencing input: memory (CD45RO+) T cells sorted from blood. Every receptor here comes from a woman aged 18-29 years in good health.

This clonotype has more than one count but fewer than ten. J is TRBJ2-1 and V is TRBV20-1; D may correspond to TRBD1 or TRBD2 (5 bases each). The V gene lost 0 bases and the J gene lost 10 bases, with 16 bases spanning the gap. The CDR3 has 14 amino acids. Looked up from germline, CDR1 is DFQATT and CDR2 is SNEGSKA (reference sequence). This CDR3 reads CSARDAGRVWEQFF. The CDR3 DNA sequence: TGCAGTGCTAGAGATGCGGGCAGGGTATGGGAGCAGTTCTTC.

This chain uses TRBV20-1 with TRBJ2-5; tentative D call: TRBD1 (5 bases). The CDR3 covers 13 residues. Between the trimmed V and J ends, which lost 4 bases and 5 bases, there was a span of 14 bases. Germline-derived CDR1 and CDR2 are DFQATT and SNEGSKA (reference sequence). The CDR3 region is CSAIGVGEETQYF. The CDR3 nucleotides read TGCAGTGCTATAGGGGTAGGCGAGGAGACCCAGTACTTC.

This clonotype was detected only a few times. The CDR3 loop is CASSQDWLGLETGELFF. The DNA of the CDR3 is TGTGCCAGCAGCCAAGATTGGCTCGGGCTAGAGACCGGGGAGCTGTTTTTT. This chain connects TRBV3-1 to TRBJ2-2; D is ambiguous. V was clipped by 0 bases and J by 5 bases, with 16 bases between them. Germline V gene data show CDR1 as LGHDT and CDR2 as YNNKEL (reference sequence). The CDR3 sequence is 17 residues long.

V usage is TRBV4-3 and J usage is TRBJ1-1; 8 bases map to TRBD1. CDR3 length: 14 residues. Germline V gives CDR1 LGHNA, CDR2 YSLEER. V dropped 5 bases and J dropped 4; count of bases not matched to a gene: 6. The DNA of the CDR3 is TGCGCCAGCAGCAGCGACAGGGGAGGCACTGAAGCTTTCTTT. Translation: CASSSDRGGTEAFF.

There are many counts of this clonotype. This chain uses TRBV6-5 with TRBJ1-1, with D unresolved. This CDR3 comprises 13 residues. From germline, CDR1 is MNHEY and CDR2 SVGAGI. Trimming removed 2 bases from V and 4 bases from J, with 8 bases in between. Here the CDR3 DNA reads TGTGCCAGCAGTTACGGTGGCGCCACTGAAGCTTTCTTT. It is translated as CASSYGGATEAFF.

This clonotype was counted between two and nine times. This chain connects TRBV20-1 to TRBJ1-1; D is perhaps TRBD1 (5 bases). The V end was cut by 6 bases, the J end by 4 bases, with 15 bases between. The CDR3 has 13 residues. From germline, CDR1 is DFQATT and CDR2 SNEGSKA (reference sequence). The CDR3 DNA sequence: TGCAGTGCCCCGATATTTGGGGGCACTGAAGCTTTCTTT. Translating it yields CSAPIFGGTEAFF.

In this sample, this clonotype turned up many times. The chain is built from TRBV29-1 and TRBJ2-2, with D perhaps matching TRBD2 (5 bases). Germline CDR1 is SQVTM and CDR2 is ANQGSEA. Trimming shortened V by 2 bases and J by 3 bases, and 13 bases separated the two germline ends. CDR3 size: 15 residues. The CDR3 here is CSVESGRRYTGELFF. The CDR3 region has the DNA TGCAGCGTTGAAAGTGGGAGACGGTACACCGGGGAGCTGTTTTTT.

Comment on this clonotype: The junction shows a germline mismatch at one end, possibly a read error. The chain employs TRBV7-7 and TRBJ2-2; 9 bases match TRBD2. Looked up from germline, CDR1 is SSHAT and CDR2 is FNYEAQ (reference sequence). The CDR3 sequence is 15 residues long. DNA for the CDR3: TGTGCTAGCACCGCGGGGGGGCCTTTCCCCGGGGAGCTGTTTTTT. Its translation is CASTAGGPFPGELFF.

The chain has TRBV5-1 and TRBJ2-1; 12 nucleotides line up with TRBD2. Trimming took 1 base from V and 4 from J; bases not matched to a gene: 3. This CDR3 contains 16 residues. The V gene's germline CDR1 is SGHRS and CDR2 YFSETQ. The CDR3: CASSLTSGGLYNEQFF. The DNA of the CDR3 is TGCGCCAGCAGCTTGACTAGCGGGGGGCTATACAATGAGCAGTTCTTC.

V is TRBV24-1 and J is TRBJ2-5; D is ambiguous. The CDR3 is 13 amino acids. Between the trimmed V and J ends, which lost 5 bases and 0 bases, there was a span of 6 bases. Germline CDR1 reads KGHDR; CDR2 reads SFDVKD. The CDR3 sequence: CATSAGHQETQYF. CDR3 nucleotides: TGTGCCACCAGTGCAGGACACCAAGAGACCCAGTACTTC.

This clonotype was found many times. The rearrangement uses TRBV20-1 and TRBJ2-1; TRBD2 is a possible D gene (6 bases). Germline-derived CDR1 and CDR2 are DFQATT and SNEGSKA (reference sequence). The length of the CDR3 is 13 residues. V lost 5 bases and J 10 bases, leaving 18 bases between the germline ends. This CDR3 is CSAPTSAVEEQFF. For the CDR3, the DNA is TGCAGTGCTCCGACTAGTGCGGTCGAGGAGCAGTTCTTC.

This clonotype has more than one count but fewer than ten. V gene TRBV7-9 combines with J gene TRBJ2-1, with D possibly TRBD2 on 6 matching bases. Germline lookup yields CDR1 SEHNR and CDR2 FQNEAQ (reference sequence). The CDR3 consists of 13 residues. V shed 4 bases and J shed 9 bases, with 13 bases lying between them. The CDR3 spells CASSSGTLSEQFF. The CDR3 DNA is TGTGCCAGCAGCTCGGGGACTTTAAGTGAGCAGTTCTTC.

This clonotype was seen a few times. The chain has TRBV9 and TRBJ1-4; no clear D. CDR3 length: 16 amino acids. CDR1 is SGDLS, CDR2 YYNGEE, per germline. The V and J ends lost 3 bases and 3 bases respectively, with 15 bases between them. CDR3 DNA: TGTGCCAGCAGCGAATCGGGAAGTGGGGCTAATGAAAAACTGTTTTTT. Translation: CASSESGSGANEKLFF.

This clonotype occurred a few times. The chain couples TRBV7-2 to TRBJ1-6; D is uncertain. V gave up 7 bases and J gave up 7 bases, with 17 bases separating them. CDR3 length equals 15 residues. Germline V gene data show CDR1 as SGHTA and CDR2 as FQGNSA. The CDR3 DNA reads TGTGCCAGCACCCTTCTAGGACTTAGGAATTCACCCCTCCACTTT. Translated: CASTLLGLRNSPLHF.

This chain joins TRBV6-5 and TRBJ2-1; maybe TRBD2 (6 bases). The CDR3 has 19 amino acids. V was pared by 0 bases and J by 4 bases, with 22 bases between. Germline-derived CDR1 and CDR2 are MNHEY and SVGAGI. The CDR3 reads CASSYSNVVAETWYNEQFF. The CDR3 DNA reads as TGTGCCAGCAGTTACTCGAATGTAGTAGCGGAGACTTGGTACAATGAGCAGTTCTTC.

This clonotype appeared many times. The chain uses TRBV20-1 and TRBJ1-2, with 11 bases fitting TRBD1. After removal of 5 bases from V and 7 bases from J, the junction contained 3 bases not matched to a gene. The CDR3 is 12 residues long. The germline V gene has CDR1 DFQATT and CDR2 SNEGSKA (reference sequence). In DNA, the CDR3 is TGCAGTGCTGGACAGGGGGCTCTTGGCTACACCTTC. It specifies CSAGQGALGYTF.

This clonotype was detected a few times. The V gene is TRBV20-1, the J gene TRBJ1-1; D might be TRBD1 (5 bases). Germline CDR1 and CDR2: DFQATT and SNEGSKA (reference sequence). CDR3 length: 15 residues. The germline V and J ends were trimmed by 5 bases and 1 base, with 17 bases remaining between them. The DNA for the CDR3 is TGCAGTGCTTCGGATACAAGGCAGGGGAACACTGAAGCTTTCTTT. Translated: CSASDTRQGNTEAFF.

This clonotype came up a few times. The chain couples TRBV4-2 to TRBJ1-5, with no clear D. The V gene lost 1 base and the J gene lost 2 bases, with 9 bases spanning the gap. The germline gives CDR1 LGHNA, CDR2 YNFKEQ. CDR3 length: 15 residues. The CDR3 sequence: CASSQGLMGNQPQHF. Here the CDR3 DNA reads TGTGCCAGCAGCCAAGGACTTATGGGCAATCAGCCCCAGCATTTT.

This chain links TRBV7-2 with TRBJ2-3; D perhaps matches TRBD2 (6 bases). Trimming stripped 1 base from V and 7 bases from J, with 12 bases between. The CDR3 is 14 residues long. The germline gives CDR1 SGHTA, CDR2 FQGNSA. The CDR3 loop is CASSLGAAGNTQYF. DNA for the CDR3: TGTGCCAGCAGCTTAGGTGCGGCGGGAAATACGCAGTATTTT.

In its sample, this clonotype was seen many times. The chain recombines TRBV6-1 with TRBJ2-1; 7 positions match TRBD2. The CDR3 is 13 amino acids. Germline V gene data show CDR1 as MNHNS and CDR2 as SASEGT. Trimming cost V 6 bases and J 5 bases; bases outside gene matches: 4. CDR3: CASRVAGNNEQFF. DNA for the CDR3: TGTGCCAGCAGGGTAGCGGGCAACAATGAGCAGTTCTTC.

This clonotype was counted between two and nine times. The CDR3: CASSTSGGPGGSDTQYF. CDR3 DNA: TGTGCCAGCAGTACTAGCGGGGGCCCGGGAGGTTCGGATACGCAGTATTTT. The chain uses TRBV6-2 or TRBV6-3 and TRBJ2-3; 11 bases are shared with TRBD2. Unmatched junction bases numbered 13, after V lost 5 bases and J lost 6 bases. The CDR3 length is 17 residues. Looked up from germline, CDR1 is MNHEY and CDR2 is SVGEGT.

This clonotype showed up many times. The rearrangement links TRBV29-1 to TRBJ1-1; a weak D match, TRBD1 (6 bases). Germline V CDR1 and CDR2: SQVTM, ANQGSEA. The CDR3 has 14 amino acids. Trimming removed 4 bases at V and 4 bases at J, with 16 bases between. The CDR3: CSVGLAGVGTEAFF. CDR3 DNA: TGCAGCGTTGGCTTGGCAGGGGTGGGCACTGAAGCTTTCTTT.

There are a few counts of this clonotype. The rearrangement links TRBV7-9 to TRBJ1-6; D unclear. This CDR3 is built from 14 residues. CDR1 is SEHNR and CDR2 is FQNEAQ in the germline V gene (reference sequence). V was pared by 3 bases and J by 3 bases, with 6 bases between. The CDR3 coding sequence is TGTGCCAGCAGCTTGGATATCTATAATTCACCCCTCCACTTT. Translated, it gives CASSLDIYNSPLHF. Filled out from reference TRBV7-9 and TRBJ1-6, the complete variable domain reads DTGVSQNPRHKITKRGQNVTFRCDPISEHNRLYWYRQTLGQGPEFLTYFQNEAQLEKSRLLSDRFSAERPKGSFSTLEIQRTEQGDSAMYLCASSLDIYNSPLHFGNGTRLTVT.

The V call is TRBV10-3, the J call TRBJ1-1, with D perhaps TRBD1 (6 bases). This CDR3 spans 15 amino acids. Trimming pared 3 bases from V and 1 base from J, leaving 12 bases between. CDR1 and CDR2 from the germline V gene are ENHRY and SYGVKD. The DNA of the CDR3 is TGTGCCATCAGTGAATCGCCAGGGGCGAACACTGAAGCTTTCTTT. As protein: CAISESPGANTEAFF.

The chain carries TRBV18 and TRBJ2-7; D gene unclear. V dropped 3 bases and J dropped 5 bases, with 8 bases sitting between them. Germline values: CDR1 KGHSH, CDR2 LQKENI. The CDR3 runs to 12 residues. The CDR3 spells CASSPLSNEQYF. The CDR3 nucleotides are TGTGCCAGCTCACCGCTTTCTAACGAGCAGTACTTC.

The sample holds a few counts of this clonotype. The chain carries TRBV5-1 and TRBJ2-1; no definite D call. The ends were cut back, 3 bases at V and 6 bases at J, with 10 bases in the middle. The CDR3 covers 13 residues. In germline, CDR1 is SGHRS, CDR2 YFSETQ. The CDR3 loop reads CASSSGRTNEQFF. In DNA, the CDR3 is TGCGCCAGCAGCTCTGGACGAACCAATGAGCAGTTCTTC.

V usage is TRBV6-5 and J usage is TRBJ2-1; 8 nucleotides align to TRBD1. V was clipped by 4 bases and J by 8 bases; unmatched bases: 13. There are 16 residues in the CDR3. The germline CDR1 and CDR2 sequences are MNHEY and SVGAGI. The CDR3 region is CASSSTSRDRIYEQFF. The CDR3 nucleotides are TGTGCCAGCAGTTCCACCTCCCGGGACAGGATCTATGAGCAGTTCTTC.

This clonotype was counted a few times. The rearrangement links TRBV6-5 to TRBJ1-4; 8 bases align to TRBD1. Trimming removed 3 bases from V and 6 bases from J; junction bases left unmatched: 3. Germline V lookup: CDR1 MNHEY, CDR2 SVGAGI. This CDR3 has 14 residues. CDR3 amino acids: CASSYGTGYEKLFF. DNA of the CDR3: TGTGCCAGCAGTTATGGGACAGGATATGAAAAACTGTTTTTT.

This clonotype was recorded a few times. The chain links TRBV29-1 to TRBJ2-5, with TRBD2 matching over 10 bases. V lost 6 bases and J lost 1; bases outside the gene matches: 8. The CDR3 has 15 residues. Germline CDR1 and CDR2: SQVTM and ANQGSEA. The CDR3: CSVTRAGGTQETQYF. Here the CDR3 DNA reads TGCAGCGTAACCCGAGCGGGGGGGACCCAAGAGACCCAGTACTTC.

This clonotype was picked up many times. V and J are TRBV7-2 and TRBJ2-3; D is perhaps TRBD2 (6 bases). Trimming left V 2 bases short and J 6 bases short, with 18 bases between. CDR3 length equals 16 residues. Germline V gene lookup returns CDR1 SGHTA and CDR2 FQGNSA. The CDR3 region is CASSLSGSGAGDTQYF. In DNA, the CDR3 is TGTGCCAGCAGCTTAAGTGGCTCGGGAGCAGGGGATACGCAGTATTTT.